This T cell receptor (beta chain) was observed in a study of cytomegalovirus exposure and HLA in healthy donors (dated by TCRdb to the late 2010s). Background on the whole study: According to a later analysis, the 120 or so validation repertoires were produced on the same platform as the roughly 700 repertoires of the first cohort. The study aimed to test whether signatures of past pathogen exposure could be identified by cataloging public T cell receptors. A separate validation cohort of 100 to 150 different subjects was used in addition to the approximately 610-subject first cohort. To predict cytomegalovirus infection status, the study combined high-throughput TCR immunosequencing, statistical association of individual TCRs with disease status, and machine learning.

In the case of this clone: No antigen is known for it. Within one base of it there is no much larger clone, and no base qualities were kept.

V loses 4 bases, J loses 6 bases, and the germline ends lie 18 bases apart. The CDR3 goes from the cysteine to the phenylalanine over 15 residues. Just the 45-base CDR3 DNA is kept, in frame starting at base 1. Sequences MGHRA (CDR1) and YSYEKL (CDR2) are obtained from the germline V gene. Libraries were constructed by the immunoSEQ multiplex PCR assay. In the source study's methods: A statistical classification framework was developed to diagnose cytomegalovirus status using the catalog of TCR beta chain sequences. The table was pulled from immuneACCESS by TCRdb, which kept in-frame rearrangements only. Such tables lose some clones; where checked, under half of the loss comes from unresolved V genes, and the rest has no known cause. V and J calls plus clone size are reproduced from that table; the DNA served to infer D and trimming. Counted in this sample were some 130,000 clones; around four fifths of them appeared once. The ten largest clones capture roughly 27% of the sample.

The donors belonged to the validation cohort of approximately 130 subjects, which was separate from the approximately 700-subject first cohort. Study-level results and caveats: In vitro tests confirmed that a few of the cytomegalovirus-associated TCR beta chains recognize cytomegalovirus antigens. In a later analysis, TCRs clustered in the first cohort were found to also tend to co-occur in the 110 or so validation repertoires, with roughly 93% of cluster scores above 0. According to the authors, the approach could potentially be generalized to other disease states and immunological phenotypes. All 120 or so repertoires were used to score co-occurrence in the validation cohort in a later analysis, because that analysis had no HLA typing for the cohort. While some public TCRs were present in many individuals, most TCR sequences turned up only very rarely across donors. In the study, around 150 TCR beta chains were listed as associated with cytomegalovirus. In both the original and validation cohorts, the classifier was reported to diagnose cytomegalovirus status with high specificity and sensitivity.

Material: PBMCs. The chain links TRBV4-1 with TRBJ1-2; TRBD1 is a weak D gene call, 5 bases matching. The TCR comes from a man aged 30 to 45 in good health and CMV-seropositive. The CDR3 in this case is CASSPSIQGLDGYTF. The bases are TGCGCCAGCAGCCCCTCGATTCAGGGCTTGGATGGCTACACCTTC.